The present T cell receptor (beta chain) was sequenced within a study of cytomegalovirus exposure and HLA in healthy donors. Study findings and constraints: Near-uniform donor sequencing depth was presumed by presence/absence analyses. The study flagged some 170 TCR beta chains as cytomegalovirus-associated.

The PCR made use of 60 Vbeta and 13 Jbeta primers. Data came from immunoSEQ multiplex PCR; TCRdb stores just in-frame clones and leaves some out. The sample lists around 140,000 clones; 70% were seen once. This CDR3 is 17 amino acids long. V lost 3 bases to trimming and J lost 4 bases; unmatched junction nucleotides: 6. Germline V gives CDR1 SGHVS, CDR2 FQNEAQ. A remark on this clone: The antigen is unknown.

Sequenced material: PBMCs. The source of this sequence is a woman aged 55-70 years in good health and CMV-seropositive. The chain joins TRBV7-8 to TRBJ2-5; 15 bases fit TRBD2. The CDR3 sequence is CASSLGTSGRRGETQYF. The CDR3 DNA sequence: TGTGCCAGCAGCTTGGGGACTAGCGGGAGGAGGGGAGAGACCCAGTACTTC.